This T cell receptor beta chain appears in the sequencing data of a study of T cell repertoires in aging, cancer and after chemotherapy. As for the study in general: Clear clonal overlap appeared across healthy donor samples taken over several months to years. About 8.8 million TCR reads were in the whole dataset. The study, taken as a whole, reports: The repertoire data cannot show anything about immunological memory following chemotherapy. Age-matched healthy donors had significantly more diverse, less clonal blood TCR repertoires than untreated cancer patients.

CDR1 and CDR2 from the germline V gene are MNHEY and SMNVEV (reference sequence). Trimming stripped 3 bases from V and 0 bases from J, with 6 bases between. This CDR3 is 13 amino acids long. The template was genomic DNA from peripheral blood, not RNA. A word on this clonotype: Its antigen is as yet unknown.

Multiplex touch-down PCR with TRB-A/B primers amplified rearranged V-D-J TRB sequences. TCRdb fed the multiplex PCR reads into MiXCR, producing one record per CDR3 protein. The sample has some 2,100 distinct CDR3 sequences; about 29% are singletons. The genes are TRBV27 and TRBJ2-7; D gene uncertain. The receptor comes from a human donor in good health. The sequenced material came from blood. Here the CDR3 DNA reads TGTGCCAGCAGTTTTAGGAGCTCCTACGAGCAGTACTTC. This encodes CASSFRSSYEQYF.